The 26 T cell receptor beta chains given below trace back to one sample, sequenced in a study of cytomegalovirus exposure and HLA in healthy donors. The PCR was carried out with 60 Vbeta primers and 13 Jbeta primers. Profiled with immunoSEQ multiplex PCR; TCRdb holds only in-frame clones, not every one. This sample carries about 160,000 clones, roughly 72% of them seen once, and the ten largest clones take roughly 6.6%. Material: PBMCs. The receptor source for this set is a man aged 40-55 years in good health and CMV-seropositive.

On this clone itself: Mismatch with germline at one junction end may stem from a read error. For the CDR3, the DNA is TGTGCTAGCAGCCCCGGACAGGGAGGCTACGAGCAGTACTTC. Its protein is CASSPGQGGYEQYF. V gene TRBV7-7 combines with J gene TRBJ2-7; 8 bases match TRBD1. CDR1 is SSHAT and CDR2 is FNYEAQ in the germline V gene (reference sequence). The CDR3 loop spans 14 amino acids.

The rearrangement links TRBV10-3 to TRBJ1-1; 7 nucleotides align to TRBD1. The V segment lost 2 bases and the J segment 1 base; nucleotides outside the gene matches: 4. Germline values: CDR1 ENHRY, CDR2 SYGVKD. The CDR3 is 15 residues long. CDR3: CAISEGGQPNTEAFF. CDR3 bases: TGTGCCATCAGTGAGGGGGGACAGCCGAACACTGAAGCTTTCTTT.

J is TRBJ2-5 and V is TRBV5-4, with D unresolved. The J call may be mistaken, given a closer DNA end match to TRBJ2-7. Germline CDR1 is SGHNT and CDR2 is YYREEE (reference sequence). The CDR3 consists of 12 residues. Here the CDR3 reads CASSRPSYEQYF. In DNA form, the CDR3 reads TGTGCCAGCAGCCGCCCATCTTACGAGCAGTACTTC.

This clone has a single count. This chain uses TRBV9 with TRBJ2-3, with 10 bases aligning to TRBD2. V dropped 3 bases and J dropped 2; count of bases not matched to a gene: 9. Per the germline V gene, CDR1 is SGDLS and CDR2 is YYNGEE. CDR3 length: 17 amino acids. CDR3 amino acids: CASSGVGLAGVTDTQYF. The CDR3 nucleotides read TGTGCCAGCAGCGGGGTGGGTCTAGCGGGGGTCACAGATACGCAGTATTTT.

The V gene is TRBV19, the J gene TRBJ1-2; a possible D gene is TRBD1 (6 bases). This CDR3 is built from 12 residues. Germline V lookup: CDR1 LNHDA, CDR2 SQIVND (reference sequence). V was trimmed by 5 bases and J by 11 bases, leaving 15 bases between them. The CDR3 is CASSPPQGEYTF. The CDR3 bases are TGTGCCAGTAGTCCCCCACAGGGAGAATACACCTTC.

V and J are TRBV10-3 and TRBJ2-7; TRBD1 aligns across 9 bases. The germline CDR1 and CDR2 sequences are ENHRY and SYGVKD. This CDR3 is 17 amino acids long. Trimming took 0 bases from V and 2 from J; bases not matched to a gene: 8. CDR3 loop: CAISESRPGTGTYEQYF. CDR3 DNA: TGTGCCATCAGTGAGTCGAGGCCCGGGACAGGGACCTACGAGCAGTACTTC.

This clone came up once. DNA for the CDR3: TGCGCCAGCAGCCAAGGGACTAGAATCGTCGAGCAGTTCTTC. It yields the protein CASSQGTRIVEQFF. V is TRBV4-3 and J is TRBJ2-1; 7 nucleotides match TRBD2. This CDR3 is built from 14 residues. The V gene end was trimmed by 1 base and the J gene end by 10 bases; junction bases not matched to a gene: 7. Germline V gene sequence: CDR1 LGHNA, CDR2 YSLEER.

The chain joins TRBV5-1 to TRBJ1-1; 8 nucleotides align to TRBD1. V was pared by 2 bases and J by 10 bases, with 13 bases of the junction left unmatched. Germline-derived CDR1 and CDR2 are SGHRS and YFSETQ. This CDR3 has 15 residues. The CDR3 region is CASSLRGMGQDRAFF. CDR3 DNA: TGCGCCAGCAGCTTAAGGGGTATGGGACAGGATCGAGCTTTCTTT.

The V gene is TRBV19, the J gene TRBJ2-7; D is undetermined. V lost 5 bases and J 4 bases, leaving 15 bases between the germline ends. Germline values: CDR1 LNHDA, CDR2 SQIVND (reference sequence). There are 14 residues in the CDR3. CDR3 region: CASSPTAILYEQYF. The CDR3 coding sequence is TGTGCCAGTAGTCCCACTGCAATACTTTACGAGCAGTACTTC.

V is TRBV6-6 and J is TRBJ2-3, with TRBD1 identical over 8 bases. With V trimmed by 6 bases and J by 0 bases, 8 bases remained unmatched. Per germline, CDR1 MNHNY and CDR2 SVGAGI (reference sequence). This CDR3 region has 16 residues. The CDR3 nucleotides read TGTGCCAGCAGACCCGACAGGGGCCTTAGCACAGATACGCAGTATTTT. Translation: CASRPDRGLSTDTQYF.

The J gene is TRBJ2-3, the V gene TRBV28, with 7 bases identical to TRBD2. Germline loops: CDR1 MDHEN, CDR2 SYDVKM. The trim removed 2 bases at V and 1 base at J, leaving 3 bases unmatched. This CDR3 is built from 15 residues. The CDR3 loop is CASSLSGERTDTQYF. The CDR3 bases are TGTGCCAGCAGTTTAAGCGGGGAACGCACAGATACGCAGTATTTT.

The chain links TRBV7-2 to TRBJ1-1; possibly TRBD1 for D (6 bases). The V and J ends lost 7 bases and 4 bases respectively, with 13 bases between them. Germline lookup yields CDR1 SGHTA and CDR2 FQGNSA. The CDR3 runs 13 residues. Here the CDR3 DNA reads TGTGCCAGCACCTCCACACAGGGCACTGAAGCTTTCTTT. It yields the protein CASTSTQGTEAFF.

CDR3 region: CASSGNRVENYNEQFF. CDR3 coding DNA: TGTGCCAGCAGCGGCAACAGGGTAGAGAACTACAATGAGCAGTTCTTC. The chain uses TRBV11-1 and TRBJ2-1, with a possible D match to TRBD1 (6 bases). CDR1 is SGHAT and CDR2 is FQDESV in the germline V gene (reference sequence). This CDR3 comprises 16 residues. The V end was cut by 5 bases, the J end by 3 bases, with 17 bases between. Looking up the rest from reference TRBV11-1 and TRBJ2-1 gives the full variable domain: EAEVAQSPRYKITEKSQAVAFWCDPISGHATLYWYRQILGQGPELLVQFQDESVVDDSQLPKDRFSAERLKGVDSTLKIQPAELGDSAMYLCASSGNRVENYNEQFFGPGTRLTVL.

This clone was recorded a few times. The V call is TRBV5-1, the J call TRBJ1-2; D might be TRBD1 (6 bases). Germline CDR1 reads SGHRS; CDR2 reads YFSETQ. Trimming shortened V by 0 bases and J by 5 bases, and 14 bases separated the two germline ends. This CDR3 has 15 amino acids. The CDR3: CASSLDGLRGYGYTF. In DNA, the CDR3 is TGCGCCAGCAGCTTGGATGGGTTAAGGGGGTATGGCTACACCTTC.

The table lists this clone with a few counts. V gene TRBV7-9 combines with J gene TRBJ1-5, with 9 bases matching TRBD1. In germline, CDR1 is SEHNR, CDR2 FQNEAQ (reference sequence). J gave up 5 bases and V 1 base, and 0 bases lay outside the gene matches. The CDR3 is made up of 14 amino acids. The CDR3 loop is CASSLGTGDQPQHF. In nucleotides, the CDR3 is TGTGCCAGCAGCTTAGGGACAGGGGATCAGCCCCAGCATTTT.

This clone was seen more than once but under ten times. The chain carries TRBV27 and TRBJ1-6; 8 nucleotides line up with TRBD1. CDR3 size: 15 residues. With 4 bases clipped from V and 13 bases from J, the junction kept 12 bases outside the gene matches. Per the germline V gene, CDR1 is MNHEY and CDR2 is SMNVEV (reference sequence). For the CDR3, the DNA is TGTGCCAGCAGTTCCGACTGGACAGGGAAGTGCCCCCTCCACTTT. Translation: CASSSDWTGKCPLHF.

V gene TRBV7-9 combines with J gene TRBJ2-7, with 8 bases lining up with TRBD1. V was pared by 4 bases and J by 6 bases, with 8 bases of the junction left unmatched. This CDR3 region has 14 residues. CDR1 is SEHNR, CDR2 FQNEAQ, per germline (reference sequence). The DNA of the CDR3 is TGTGCCAGCAGCTCCCGACAGGGGATCGGCGAGCAGTACTTC. Translated: CASSSRQGIGEQYF.

This clone has just a few counts. The chain is built from TRBV7-9 and TRBJ2-1; tentative D call: TRBD1 (5 bases). Trimming stripped 1 base from V and 1 base from J, with 8 bases between. The CDR3 has 15 residues. The germline V gene has CDR1 SEHNR and CDR2 FQNEAQ (reference sequence). Here the CDR3 reads CASSLGGASYNEQFF. The CDR3 nucleotides read TGTGCCAGCAGCTTAGGGGGCGCGTCCTACAATGAGCAGTTCTTC.

This clone occurred a few times. This chain joins TRBV7-9 and TRBJ1-1; a weak D match, TRBD1 (5 bases). Trimming cost V 2 bases and J 7 bases, with 17 bases left between them. Per germline, CDR1 SEHNR and CDR2 FQNEAQ (reference sequence). The CDR3 has 15 amino acids. The CDR3 DNA sequence: TGTGCCAGCAGCTTAAACTCTAACCCCGGGGGTGAAGCTTTCTTT. Translation: CASSLNSNPGGEAFF.

This chain connects TRBV27 to TRBJ1-4; D gene uncertain. With 1 base removed from V and 4 bases from J, the gap between germline ends came to 10 bases. This CDR3 region has 15 residues. Looked up from germline, CDR1 is MNHEY and CDR2 is SMNVEV (reference sequence). This CDR3 is CASSLFTGVNEKLFF. The CDR3 nucleotides read TGTGCCAGCAGTTTATTTACGGGAGTTAATGAAAAACTGTTTTTT.

A few counts support this clone. The chain joins TRBV4-3 to TRBJ1-1, with 9 bases that match TRBD1. CDR3 length: 13 residues. Trimming took 2 bases from V and 11 from J; bases not matched to a gene: 6. CDR1 is LGHNA, CDR2 YSLEER, per germline. In DNA form, the CDR3 reads TGCGCCAGCAGCCAACCCTGGGACAGGGAGGCTTTCTTT. It codes for CASSQPWDREAFF.

This rearrangement joins TRBV12-5 to TRBJ1-6; 7 nucleotides match TRBD1. V trimming: 6 bases; J trimming: 7 bases; junction bases outside the gene matches: 0. Germline CDR1 reads LGHNT; CDR2 reads FRNRAP. This CDR3 has 12 residues. The CDR3 DNA follows: TGTGCTAGTGGGGGACAGAATTCACCCCTCCACTTT. This translates into CASGGQNSPLHF.

This clone was seen a single time. The V and J genes are TRBV7-3 and TRBJ2-2, with a tentative D call TRBD1 (7 bases). The V gene's germline CDR1 is SGHTA and CDR2 FQGTGA. This CDR3 has 14 amino acids. Trimming took off 5 bases at V and 4 bases at J, with 11 bases between the two ends. CDR3 nucleotides: TGTGCCAGCAGCCCCCAGGGGGGCACCGGGGAGCTGTTTTTT. It codes for CASSPQGGTGELFF.

The J gene is TRBJ1-1, the V gene TRBV7-8, with 8 bases matching TRBD1. This CDR3 spans 19 amino acids. J lost 3 bases, V lost 4 bases, and 19 bases had no gene match. Germline V gene lookup returns CDR1 SGHVS and CDR2 FQNEAQ. DNA for the CDR3: TGTGCCAGCAGCTCCCCACTAACAGGGGGGTATTTTGAGTACACTGAAGCTTTCTTT. This translates into CASSSPLTGGYFEYTEAFF.

A few counts support this clone. The gene calls are TRBV6-6 and TRBJ1-2; no firm D call. The CDR3 covers 12 residues. The germline gives CDR1 MNHNY, CDR2 SVGAGI (reference sequence). Trimming stripped 8 bases from V and 0 bases from J, with 7 bases between. The CDR3 region is CASSRTNYGYTF. In DNA form, the CDR3 reads TGTGCCAGCTCCCGTACTAACTATGGCTACACCTTC.

The chain employs TRBV5-6 and TRBJ1-5, with TRBD1 matching 7 bases. This CDR3 comprises 13 residues. Per the germline V gene, CDR1 is SGHDT and CDR2 is YYEEEE. With 0 bases clipped from V and 7 bases from J, the junction kept 1 base outside the gene matches. CDR3 DNA: TGTGCCAGCAGCTTGGGCAGGGGGCAGCCCCAGCATTTT. This gives the protein CASSLGRGQPQHF. The full variable domain, its missing parts supplied by reference TRBV5-6 and TRBJ1-5, is DAGVTQSPTHLIKTRGQQVTLRCSPKSGHDTVSWYQQALGQGPQFIFQYYEEEERQRGNFPDRFSGHQFPNYSSELNVNALLLGDSALYLCASSLGRGQPQHFGDGTRLSIL.